Shown below are 29 T cell receptor beta chains from a single sample sequenced in a study of T cell responses to AZD1222 COVID-19 vaccine. Assay used: immunoSEQ multiplex PCR; TCRdb lists only in-frame clones, some missing. In the table there are about 68,000 clones, around four fifths of which are singletons. Material: peripheral blood, obtained on day 0 of AZD1222 vaccination. The receptors come from an adult in good health.

The V and J genes are TRBV19 and TRBJ1-1; D gene unclear. CDR1 LNHDA and CDR2 SQIVND come from the germline V gene (reference sequence). There are 12 residues in the CDR3. The ends were cut back, 7 bases at V and 11 bases at J, with 17 bases in the middle. This chain's CDR3 is CASNPGPGSAFF. Written as DNA, the CDR3 is TGTGCCAGTAACCCTGGTCCGGGTTCGGCTTTCTTT.

The chain is built from TRBV27 and TRBJ2-5; TRBD2 matches at 9 bases. With 2 bases clipped from V and 5 bases from J, the junction kept 0 bases outside the gene matches. Germline V gives CDR1 MNHEY, CDR2 SMNVEV (reference sequence). The CDR3 has 13 residues. DNA for the CDR3: TGTGCCAGCAGTTTAGCGGGGGGGGAGACCCAGTACTTC. Protein: CASSLAGGETQYF.

The chain is built from TRBV9 and TRBJ1-2; D possibly corresponds to TRBD1 (6 bases). The CDR3 runs to 15 residues. V was pared by 3 bases and J by 3 bases, with 15 bases between. Looked up from germline, CDR1 is SGDLS and CDR2 is YYNGEE. Written as DNA, the CDR3 is TGTGCCAGCAGCGCCGAGCTCTCAGGGGACTATGGCTACACCTTC. The encoded protein is CASSAELSGDYGYTF. Filled out from reference TRBV9 and TRBJ1-2, the complete variable domain reads DSGVTQTPKHLITATGQRVTLRCSPRSGDLSVYWYQQSLDQGLQFLIQYYNGEERAKGNILERFSAQQFPDLHSELNLSSLELGDSALYFCASSAELSGDYGYTFGSGTRLTVV.

This chain connects TRBV28 to TRBJ1-2, with D possibly TRBD1 on 6 matching bases. The CDR3 sequence is 14 residues long. V was cut by 2 bases and J by 8 bases, with 15 bases left in between. CDR1 MDHEN and CDR2 SYDVKM come from the germline V gene. The chain's CDR3 is CASSLTTGIQGYTF. CDR3 in DNA: TGTGCCAGCAGTTTAACAACAGGGATACAGGGCTACACCTTC.

The chain employs TRBV19 and TRBJ1-2; D perhaps matches TRBD1 (5 bases). CDR1 is LNHDA and CDR2 is SQIVND in the germline V gene (reference sequence). The CDR3 sequence is 14 residues long. V was shortened by 6 bases and J by 4 bases, with 15 bases between the two germline ends. CDR3 nucleotides: TGTGCCAGTAGCAGGGACTTCTCCCTCTATGGCTACACCTTC. This codes for CASSRDFSLYGYTF.

This clone was counted a few times. At the DNA level, this CDR3 is encoded by other sequences in the same sample as well. The chain combines TRBV19 with TRBJ1-5; 7 bases map to TRBD1. The V gene end was trimmed by 6 bases and the J gene end by 3 bases; junction bases not matched to a gene: 8. Germline CDR1 reads LNHDA; CDR2 reads SQIVND (reference sequence). The CDR3 contains 15 residues. The CDR3 reads CASSTLTGNNQPQHF. The CDR3 nucleotides are TGTGCCAGTAGCACATTGACAGGGAACAATCAGCCCCAGCATTTT.

The genes are TRBV7-9 and TRBJ1-1; D perhaps matches TRBD1 (6 bases). Germline assignment: CDR1 SEHNR and CDR2 FQNEAQ (reference sequence). The CDR3 is 13 residues long. The V end lost 7 bases, the J end lost 4 bases, and 13 bases lay between the germline ends. The CDR3 spells CASKKGGSTEAFF. The CDR3, as DNA: TGTGCCAGCAAAAAGGGGGGGTCCACTGAAGCTTTCTTT.

This clone showed up just once. The rearrangement joins TRBV19 to TRBJ2-3, with 12 bases matching TRBD2. Trimming removed 4 bases from V and 6 bases from J; junction bases left unmatched: 20. In germline, CDR1 is LNHDA, CDR2 SQIVND (reference sequence). The CDR3 has 20 residues. In DNA, the CDR3 is TGTGCCAGTAGTAAAGGACTAGCGGGGTCATCTATCTCTCTGCGGGATACGCAGTATTTT. Translating it yields CASSKGLAGSSISLRDTQYF.

This chain uses TRBV2 with TRBJ1-5; D is ambiguous. V dropped 4 bases and J dropped 4 bases, with 14 bases sitting between them. From germline, CDR1 is SNHLY and CDR2 FYNNEI. The CDR3 totals 15 residues. This chain's CDR3 is CASSVRELGNQPQHF. The CDR3 DNA reads as TGTGCCAGCAGTGTACGGGAACTAGGAAATCAGCCCCAGCATTTT.

This rearrangement joins TRBV10-2 to TRBJ1-6; 7 nucleotides agree with TRBD1. The CDR3 loop spans 15 amino acids. The germline CDR1 and CDR2 sequences are WSHSY and SAAADI. J was trimmed by 5 bases and V by 5 bases; bases with no gene match: 6. The CDR3 protein is CASSLGDSHNSPLHF. Here the CDR3 DNA reads TGCGCCAGCAGTCTCGGGGACAGTCATAATTCACCCCTCCACTTT.

This clone was detected only a few times. The V call is TRBV5-4, the J call TRBJ1-6; 9 nucleotides line up with TRBD1. V shed 5 bases and J 8 bases; nucleotides not matched to a gene: 11. Per germline, CDR1 SGHNT and CDR2 YYREEE (reference sequence). The CDR3 runs to 16 residues. The CDR3 coding sequence is TGTGCCAGCAGGGGAGACAGGGGGACGTTGGATTCACCCCTCCACTTT. The encoded protein is CASRGDRGTLDSPLHF.

J is TRBJ2-5 and V is TRBV7-2, with 8 bases that match TRBD2. The CDR3 covers 15 residues. Germline V lookup: CDR1 SGHTA, CDR2 FQGNSA. V lost 5 bases, J lost 2 bases, and 7 bases stayed unmatched. The CDR3 nucleotides are TGTGCCAGCAGCAAAACGGGGGGGCGGCAAGAGACCCAGTACTTC. This sequence encodes CASSKTGGRQETQYF.

V is TRBV3-1 (or the pseudogene TRBV3-2) and J is TRBJ1-2; D remains unclear. This CDR3 has 15 amino acids. From germline, CDR1 is LGHDT and CDR2 YNNKEL (reference sequence). V shed 1 base and J shed 7 bases, with 16 bases lying between them. In nucleotides, the CDR3 is TGTGCCAGCAGCCAAGCTAGAGGACGGGAGGGTGGCTACACCTTC. This sequence encodes CASSQARGREGGYTF.

CDR3 coding DNA: TGCGCCAGCAGTGGGGGACGGGGGACAGGGGACACCGGGGAGCTGTTTTTT. Its protein is CASSGGRGTGDTGELFF. This sequence joins TRBV10-1 and TRBJ2-2; 10 bases agree with TRBD1. This CDR3 is built from 17 residues. CDR1 WNHNN and CDR2 SYGVQD come from the germline V gene (reference sequence). The V segment lost 4 bases and the J segment 3 bases; nucleotides outside the gene matches: 8.

This clone was observed a few times. V gene TRBV10-3 combines with J gene TRBJ2-7; 8 bases are a match to TRBD1. Trimming took 3 bases from V and 2 from J; bases not matched to a gene: 6. Germline V gives CDR1 ENHRY, CDR2 SYGVKD. CDR3 length: 15 amino acids. The CDR3 protein is CAISDSQTGAYEQYF. The CDR3 DNA reads TGTGCCATCAGTGATTCTCAGACAGGGGCCTACGAGCAGTACTTC.

This chain uses TRBV7-6 with TRBJ1-2; D may be TRBD1 (6 bases). The germline V and J ends were trimmed by 1 base and 3 bases, with 15 bases remaining between them. The CDR3 spans 16 residues. Germline CDR1 SGHVS, CDR2 FNYEAQ. The CDR3 here is CASSLGRGRGDYGYTF. The CDR3 coding sequence is TGTGCCAGCAGCTTAGGGAGGGGCAGGGGCGACTATGGCTACACCTTC.

This chain uses TRBV13 with TRBJ2-3; D is uncertain. V lost 5 bases and J lost 2, with 5 bases in between. The germline V gene encodes CDR1 PRHDT and CDR2 FYEKMQ (reference sequence). The CDR3 runs 12 residues. The CDR3 protein is CASSQYTDTQYF. CDR3 in DNA: TGTGCCAGCAGCCAATACACAGATACGCAGTATTTT.

The chain has TRBV7-2 and TRBJ1-2; no clear D gene. The CDR3 consists of 14 residues. Germline-derived CDR1 and CDR2 are SGHTA and FQGNSA. Trimming shortened V by 5 bases and J by 3 bases, and 13 bases separated the two germline ends. In nucleotides, the CDR3 is TGTGCCAGCAGCCTTCTCGCAGATGACTATGGCTACACCTTC. This sequence encodes CASSLLADDYGYTF.

The chain joins TRBV4-3 to TRBJ2-1, with TRBD1 matching over 8 bases. V trimming: 1 base; J trimming: 3 bases; junction bases outside the gene matches: 2. Germline CDR1 reads LGHNA; CDR2 reads YSLEER. This CDR3 is 15 amino acids long. The CDR3, as DNA: TGCGCCAGCAGCCAAGGGGACAGGTTCTACAATGAGCAGTTCTTC. Translating it yields CASSQGDRFYNEQFF.

Turning to this clone: A read error may account for a junction end that differs from germline. The V call is TRBV7-7, the J call TRBJ2-1, with unresolved D. This CDR3 has 14 amino acids. Germline assignment: CDR1 SSHAT and CDR2 FNYEAQ (reference sequence). The CDR3 bases are TGTGCTAGCAGCTTAGTTCCGGGTTACAATGAGCAGTTCTTC. Translated: CASSLVPGYNEQFF.

This clone was seen a few times. The rearrangement uses TRBV11-3 and TRBJ1-5, with D unclear. Trimming shortened V by 3 bases and J by 0 bases, and 18 bases separated the two germline ends. The CDR3 length is 18 residues. Germline assignment: CDR1 SGHNT and CDR2 YENEEA. This CDR3 reads CASSFRGKKDRSNQPQHF. In DNA form, the CDR3 reads TGTGCCAGCAGCTTTCGGGGAAAGAAGGACCGTAGCAATCAGCCCCAGCATTTT.

The chain employs TRBV19 and TRBJ2-7; the match to TRBD1 covers 10 bases. Germline CDR1 reads LNHDA; CDR2 reads SQIVND (reference sequence). The CDR3 spans 15 residues. The J segment lost 2 bases and the V segment lost 6 bases, leaving 7 bases of the junction unmatched. The CDR3 DNA reads TGTGCCAGTAGGATGTACGGGACAGGGGCCTACGAGCAGTACTTC. Encoded protein: CASRMYGTGAYEQYF.

The chain carries TRBV12-3 or TRBV12-4 and TRBJ2-3; D gene unclear. This CDR3 contains 13 residues. The V end was cut by 3 bases, the J end by 2 bases, with 6 bases between. CDR3 DNA: TGTGCCAGCAGTTTCGGGCCCACAGATACGCAGTATTTT. As protein: CASSFGPTDTQYF.

The gene calls are TRBV7-2 and TRBJ1-1; tentative D call: TRBD1 (6 bases). CDR3 length: 14 amino acids. Trimming stripped 1 base from V and 3 bases from J, with 9 bases between. CDR1 is SGHTA and CDR2 is FQGNSA in the germline V gene. CDR3 coding DNA: TGTGCCAGCAGCTTAGACAGGGCGGACACTGAAGCTTTCTTT. This encodes CASSLDRADTEAFF. The entire variable domain, with the rest obtained from reference TRBV7-2 and TRBJ1-1, is as follows: GAGVSQSPSNKVTEKGKDVELRCDPISGHTALYWYRQSLGQGLEFLIYFQGNSAPDKSGLPSDRFSAERTGGSVSTLTIQRTQQEDSAVYLCASSLDRADTEAFFGQGTRLTVV.

This clone has only one observation. The chain is built from TRBV10-3 and TRBJ1-2; no clear D gene. This CDR3 spans 13 amino acids. The ends were cut back, 8 bases at V and 0 bases at J, with 10 bases in the middle. Germline V gene sequence: CDR1 ENHRY, CDR2 SYGVKD. CDR3 DNA sequence: TGTGCCATCGGGTTTGGAGCTAACTATGGCTACACCTTC. This codes for CAIGFGANYGYTF.

This clone turned up a few times. This chain links TRBV14 with TRBJ2-7; the D is unclear. The CDR3 consists of 12 residues. Trimming took 4 bases from V and 6 from J, leaving 10 bases between them. CDR1 and CDR2 from the germline V gene are SGHDN and FVKESK. Written as DNA, the CDR3 is TGTGCCAGCAGCCCAAGTGGGATCGAGCAGTACTTC. Amino acids: CASSPSGIEQYF.

The V and J genes are TRBV4-2 and TRBJ1-1; D remains ambiguous. Germline loops: CDR1 LGHNA, CDR2 YNFKEQ. The V gene lost 4 bases and the J gene lost 7 bases, with 19 bases spanning the gap. This CDR3 is 15 amino acids long. For the CDR3, the DNA is TGTGCCAGCAGCCCGGGGTACGGAGTAGGTGATGAAGCTTTCTTT. Translated: CASSPGYGVGDEAFF.

This clone was picked up one time. The V and J genes are TRBV14 and TRBJ1-2; D unclear. Trimming removed 5 bases at V and 0 bases at J, with 16 bases between. CDR1 and CDR2 from the germline V gene are SGHDN and FVKESK. The CDR3 extends over 16 amino acids. Here the CDR3 reads CASSGRLVGANYGYTF. The CDR3 DNA follows: TGTGCCAGCAGCGGCAGGTTAGTTGGGGCTAACTATGGCTACACCTTC.

The chain employs TRBV30 and TRBJ1-6; weak D call: TRBD1 (6 bases). The V gene's germline CDR1 is GTSNPN and CDR2 SVGIG (reference sequence). The CDR3 sequence is 13 residues long. Trimming pared 5 bases from V and 6 bases from J, leaving 11 bases between. The CDR3 spells CAWGTIFNSPLHF. The CDR3 DNA reads TGTGCCTGGGGGACAATCTTTAATTCACCCCTCCACTTT. Supplemented by reference TRBV30 and TRBJ1-6, the full variable domain reads SQTIHQWPATLVQPVGSPLSLECTVEGTSNPNLYWYRQAAGRGLQLLFYSVGIGQISSEVPQNLSASRPQDRQFILSSKKLLLSDSGFYLCAWGTIFNSPLHFGNGTRLTVT.